This paragraph reports one T cell receptor (beta chain). As yet, its antigen is unknown. This entry belongs to a study of CD8+CD57+ T cells in acquired aplastic anemia. Study at large: Sorted CD4+ and CD8+ cells gave an average of approximately 3 ug of DNA. General study points: Significance was not reached for CD8+ Simpson's diversity between patients and controls.

Patients selected for sequencing had displayed CD8+CD57+ cell expansion by flow cytometry. The study profiled TCR beta VDJ and CDR3 using genomic DNA as template. MiXCR was run by TCRdb on the reads, yielding one entry per CDR3 protein. The sample gives under 200,000 distinct CDR3 sequences, 48% of which show up once; around 8.8% is in the top ten. Input material: sorted CD4+, CD8+, or CD8+CD57+ T cells (not recorded which) from PBMCs. The TCR sequence derives from a human donor with aplastic anemia.

The CDR3 DNA is TGTGCCAGCAGCGTAGGGGGGTCTGACGAGCAGTACTTC. Translation: CASSVGGSDEQYF. The chain carries TRBV9 and TRBJ2-7; D tentatively fits TRBD1 or TRBD2 (5 bases each). The germline V gene has CDR1 SGDLS and CDR2 YYNGEE. Trimming left V 0 bases short and J 5 bases short, with 9 bases between. The CDR3 loop spans 13 amino acids.